The 25 T cell receptor beta chains listed next were all sequenced from one sample in a study of low-dose radiotherapy and immunotherapy resistance in tumors. Covering alpha and beta chains, TRAV- and TRBV-specific primers were used for the first-strand cDNA. TCRs were amplified for about 18 PCR cycles with a constant-region primer and V-primer adapter. Each CDR3 protein gets one entry after TCRdb re-called the reads with MiXCR. The data contain under 20,000 distinct CDR3 sequences, around 74% of them singletons. Every receptor here comes from a human donor with advanced metastatic prostate, ovarian, gallbladder or colorectal cancer (not recorded which). This table probably holds off-target reads from a library built for another chain.

This clonotype was picked up one time. V is TRBV7-9 and J is TRBJ1-1, with unresolved D. Trimming left V 0 bases short and J 1 base short, with 6 bases between. Germline CDR1 SEHNR, CDR2 FQNEAQ (reference sequence). There are 14 residues in the CDR3. The DNA of the CDR3 is TGTGCCAGCAGCTTAGCACGTCCGAACACTGAAGCTTTCTTT. Translation: CASSLARPNTEAFF.

The chain couples TRBV7-9 to TRBJ2-7, with D perhaps TRBD1 or TRBD2 (5 bases each). This CDR3 spans 16 amino acids. Trimming stripped 5 bases from V and 4 bases from J, with 21 bases between. CDR1 SEHNR and CDR2 FQNEAQ come from the germline V gene (reference sequence). For the CDR3, the DNA is TGTGCCAGCAGCCCATCCGGGGCTAGGGGAGTTTACGAGCAGTACTTC. This translates into CASSPSGARGVYEQYF.

V usage is TRBV7-9 and J usage is TRBJ2-7; D may be TRBD1 (6 bases). There are 15 residues in the CDR3. CDR1 SEHNR and CDR2 FQNEAQ come from the germline V gene (reference sequence). The V gene lost 5 bases and the J gene lost 7 bases, with 21 bases spanning the gap. CDR3 in amino acids: CASSPMGQGSWEQYF. CDR3 coding DNA: TGTGCCAGCAGCCCCATGGGACAAGGGTCATGGGAGCAGTACTTC.

The J gene is TRBJ1-5, the V gene TRBV30; D is unclear. The CDR3 sequence is 12 residues long. Trimming shortened V by 6 bases and J by 4 bases, and 10 bases separated the two germline ends. The germline gives CDR1 GTSNPN, CDR2 SVGIG (reference sequence). The CDR3 sequence is CACGQKNQPQHF. In DNA form, the CDR3 reads TGTGCCTGTGGGCAGAAAAATCAGCCCCAGCATTTT.

This chain connects TRBV10-3 to TRBJ2-7; possibly TRBD2 for D (5 bases). V was clipped by 0 bases and J by 7 bases, with 16 bases between them. Germline V gene sequence: CDR1 ENHRY, CDR2 SYGVKD. The CDR3 runs to 15 residues. This chain's CDR3 is CAISESTLGPGEQYF. In nucleotides, the CDR3 is TGTGCCATCAGTGAGTCGACTCTCGGACCGGGAGAGCAGTACTTC.

This sequence joins TRBV5-1 and TRBJ1-1, with 7 positions matching TRBD1. V gave up 4 bases and J gave up 5 bases; unmatched junction bases: 5. CDR3 length: 13 residues. CDR1 is SGHRS, CDR2 YFSETQ, per germline. CDR3 bases: TGCGCCAGCAGCGGAGGGGGCAGGACTGAAGCTTTCTTT. Translating it yields CASSGGGRTEAFF.

V usage is TRBV5-1 and J usage is TRBJ1-6, with TRBD1 as a possible D gene (6 bases). V dropped 5 bases and J dropped 6 bases, with 9 bases sitting between them. This CDR3 is built from 13 residues. The germline V gene has CDR1 SGHRS and CDR2 YFSETQ. This chain's CDR3 is CASSSGVNSPLHF. CDR3 DNA sequence: TGCGCCAGCAGTTCAGGGGTTAATTCACCCCTCCACTTT.

The chain recombines TRBV5-3 with TRBJ2-1; 7 bases are a match to TRBD2. TRBV5-3 is an open reading frame, and its role is uncertain. The J segment lost 0 bases and the V segment lost 8 bases, leaving 8 bases of the junction unmatched. There are 15 residues in the CDR3. This CDR3 reads CASSTGTNSYNEQFF. For the CDR3, the DNA is TGTGCCAGCAGCACCGGGACTAACTCCTACAATGAGCAGTTCTTC.

This chain connects TRBV14 to TRBJ2-1, with 11 bases that match TRBD2. The CDR3 loop spans 15 amino acids. The V gene's germline CDR1 is SGHDN and CDR2 FVKESK. Trimming at V came to 4 bases and at J to 7 bases, leaving 6 bases not matched to a gene. As DNA, the CDR3 is TGTGCCAGCAGCCGGGGACTAGCGGAGAGGAATGAGCAGTTCTTC. This gives the protein CASSRGLAERNEQFF. The whole variable domain, remainder taken from reference TRBV14 and TRBJ2-1, is EAGVTQFPSHSVIEKGQTVTLRCDPISGHDNLYWYRRVMGKEIKFLLHFVKESKQDESGMPNNRFLAERTGGTYSTLKVQPAELEDSGVYFCASSRGLAERNEQFFGPGTRLTVL.

This chain connects TRBV30 to TRBJ1-5; D uncertain. V gave up 6 bases and J gave up 0 bases, with 6 bases separating them. Per germline, CDR1 GTSNPN and CDR2 SVGIG (reference sequence). There are 12 residues in the CDR3. In nucleotides, the CDR3 is TGTGCCTGCTCTGATAGCAATCAGCCCCAGCATTTT. It codes for CACSDSNQPQHF.

This rearrangement joins TRBV6-2 or TRBV6-3 to TRBJ1-2, with 10 bases fitting TRBD1. Looked up from germline, CDR1 is MNHEY and CDR2 is SVGEGT. The V segment lost 0 bases and the J segment 5 bases; nucleotides outside the gene matches: 3. The CDR3 has 15 amino acids. The chain's CDR3 is CASSYSGQGDYGYTF. In DNA form, the CDR3 reads TGTGCCAGCAGTTACTCAGGACAGGGGGATTATGGCTACACCTTC.

The rearrangement joins TRBV14 to TRBJ2-7, with 8 bases that match TRBD1. Germline CDR1 and CDR2: SGHDN and FVKESK. The V gene end was trimmed by 7 bases and the J gene end by 4 bases; junction bases not matched to a gene: 12. The CDR3 covers 15 residues. CDR3: CASTREQGVRYEQYF. The DNA for the CDR3 is TGTGCCAGCACCCGTGAACAGGGGGTCCGTTACGAGCAGTACTTC.

V usage is TRBV26 and J usage is TRBJ1-5; the table calls TRBD1, which could not be checked here. TRBV26 is listed as a pseudogene. This CDR3 is 15 amino acids long. CDR3 in DNA: TGTGCCAGCAGCTCCAACGGACAGGGGTATCAGCCCCAGCATTTT. Translated, it gives CASSSNGQGYQPQHF.

The chain links TRBV5-5 to TRBJ2-1; D is unclear. The V gene lost 4 bases and the J gene lost 0 bases, with 14 bases spanning the gap. This CDR3 is 16 amino acids long. CDR1 SGHKS and CDR2 YYEKEE come from the germline V gene (reference sequence). The CDR3 bases are TGTGCCAGCAGCCCGGCTGGCGGTCTCTCCTACAATGAGCAGTTCTTC. This gives the protein CASSPAGGLSYNEQFF.

The V gene is TRBV6-5, the J gene TRBJ2-7; 12 nucleotides agree with TRBD2. V lost 6 bases and J lost 2; bases outside the gene matches: 2. The CDR3 covers 14 residues. Germline V gene data show CDR1 as MNHEY and CDR2 as SVGAGI. CDR3 residues: CASRRLAGAYEQYF. In DNA form, the CDR3 reads TGTGCCAGCAGAAGACTAGCGGGGGCCTACGAGCAGTACTTC.

The chain has TRBV5-1 and TRBJ1-6; D possibly corresponds to TRBD1 (5 bases). V was clipped by 6 bases and J by 10 bases, with 17 bases between them. There are 14 residues in the CDR3. Germline V gene lookup returns CDR1 SGHRS and CDR2 YFSETQ. CDR3 in DNA: TGCGCCAGCACCCTCGGAGGTGGGGACTCACCCCTCCACTTT. This sequence encodes CASTLGGGDSPLHF.

The chain combines TRBV3-1 with TRBJ2-2, with D maybe TRBD1 (5 bases). Germline V gives CDR1 LGHDT, CDR2 YNNKEL (reference sequence). There are 17 residues in the CDR3. V dropped 1 base and J dropped 1 base, with 13 bases sitting between them. In DNA form, the CDR3 reads TGTGCCAGCAGCCAAGCTCGACAGAGACTGAACACCGGGGAGCTGTTTTTT. Encoded protein: CASSQARQRLNTGELFF.

The chain has TRBV10-3 and TRBJ1-2; D gene unclear. The germline gives CDR1 ENHRY, CDR2 SYGVKD. V was shortened by 2 bases and J by 0 bases, with 7 bases between the two germline ends. This CDR3 is built from 14 residues. In DNA, the CDR3 is TGTGCCATCAGTGAGGGCAGTACTAACTATGGCTACACCTTC. Translated: CAISEGSTNYGYTF.

The V gene is TRBV11-2, the J gene TRBJ2-1; D unresolved. Germline V gives CDR1 SGHAT, CDR2 FQNNGV. The CDR3 consists of 14 residues. Deletions cut 5 bases from V and 5 bases from J, with 13 bases between. CDR3 region: CASSPSRAHNEQFF. The DNA for the CDR3 is TGTGCCAGCAGCCCCTCCCGGGCCCACAATGAGCAGTTCTTC.

CDR3 nucleotide sequence: TGCGCCAGCAGCCAAAGGGACAGGGGCCAAGAGACCCAGTACTTC. Its translation is CASSQRDRGQETQYF. This chain links TRBV4-3 with TRBJ2-5, with 10 bases that match TRBD1. CDR3 size: 15 residues. Germline loops: CDR1 LGHNA, CDR2 YSLEER. J lost 1 base, V lost 2 bases, and 1 base had no gene match.

The chain combines TRBV3-1 with TRBJ1-2; D remains ambiguous. The V end was cut by 3 bases, the J end by 2 bases, with 4 bases between. Germline V CDR1 and CDR2: LGHDT, YNNKEL (reference sequence). The CDR3 sequence is 12 residues long. CDR3: CASSQSNYGYTF. CDR3 in DNA: TGTGCCAGCAGCCAGTCCAACTATGGCTACACCTTC.

The rearrangement links TRBV10-3 to TRBJ2-1; 10 bases align to TRBD2. The CDR3 sequence is 14 residues long. Losses at the gene ends were 7 bases for V and 6 bases for J; bases not matched to a gene: 6. Germline V gene lookup returns CDR1 ENHRY and CDR2 SYGVKD. The CDR3: CAINRLAGSNEQFF. CDR3 DNA: TGTGCCATCAATCGACTAGCGGGTAGCAATGAGCAGTTCTTC.

For this clonotype: The junction does not match germline at one end; this may be a read error. The chain has TRBV7-2 and TRBJ2-1, with D possibly matching TRBD1 (5 bases). In germline, CDR1 is SGHTA, CDR2 FQGNSA. The CDR3 covers 14 residues. The CDR3 coding sequence is TGCGCCAGCAGCCAAGGGGTAGGCTACAATGAGCAGTTCTTC. It yields the protein CASSQGVGYNEQFF. The whole variable domain, filled in from reference TRBV7-2 and TRBJ2-1, reads GAGVSQSPSNKVTEKGKDVELRCDPISGHTALYWYRQSLGQGLEFLIYFQGNSAPDKSGLPSDRFSAERTGGSVSTLTIQRTQQEDSAVYLCASSQGVGYNEQFFGPGTRLTVL.

This clonotype came up a few times. The V and J genes are TRBV30 and TRBJ2-7; D ambiguous. Per germline, CDR1 GTSNPN and CDR2 SVGIG (reference sequence). V lost 5 bases to trimming and J lost 5 bases, with 10 bases between them. The CDR3 totals 11 residues. CDR3 bases: TGTGCCTGGCGCAACTCGCACGAGCAGTACTTC. It is translated as CAWRNSHEQYF.

This chain connects TRBV6-2 or TRBV6-3 to TRBJ2-7; TRBD1 matches 8 bases. The CDR3 spans 15 residues. V was clipped by 4 bases and J by 2 bases; unmatched bases: 7. CDR1 and CDR2 from the germline V gene are MNHEY and SVGEGT. The CDR3 nucleotides are TGTGCCAGCAGTTTGGACAGGGCCGCCACCTACGAGCAGTACTTC. It is translated as CASSLDRAATYEQYF.